Following are 22 T cell receptor beta chains from one sample sequenced in a study of T cells in Graves' hyperthyroidism and ophthalmopathy. Amplification yielded TCR beta CDR3 regions, with RNA transcripts as the source. The HTBI primer set was used in a first-round RT-PCR of the TCR CDR3. TCRdb re-called the multiplex PCR reads through MiXCR, storing one row per CDR3 protein. The data hold more than 500,000 distinct CDR3 sequences, with approximately 15% observed a single time. Sequencing was performed on blood. These TCRs come from a woman aged 40-49 years with Graves' hyperthyroidism.

This clonotype was counted between two and nine times. The V call is TRBV20-1, the J call TRBJ1-5; 7 nucleotides agree with TRBD1. Germline CDR1 and CDR2: DFQATT and SNEGSKA (reference sequence). Unmatched junction bases numbered 9, after V lost 4 bases and J lost 0 bases. This CDR3 contains 16 residues. The CDR3 region has the DNA TGCAGTGCTACCCGGGACAGTACATATAGCAATCAGCCCCAGCATTTT. Its translation is CSATRDSTYSNQPQHF.

The table lists this clonotype with many counts. V is TRBV7-3 and J is TRBJ2-1; no clear D gene. Germline-derived CDR1 and CDR2 are SGHTA and FQGTGA. With 2 bases removed from V and 5 bases from J, the gap between germline ends came to 13 bases. This CDR3 is built from 15 residues. The CDR3 nucleotides read TGTGCCAGCAGCTTATTTCCCACCGCGGACAATGAGCAGTTCTTC. This sequence encodes CASSLFPTADNEQFF.

This clonotype appeared once. A much larger clonotype is one base distant, so this may be a read error. The genes are TRBV18 and TRBJ2-3; TRBD2 is a possible D gene (5 bases). V lost 2 bases and J lost 6, with 9 bases in between. This CDR3 is 13 amino acids long. Germline CDR1 is KGHSH and CDR2 is LQKENI. CDR3 bases: TGTGCCAGCTCACCAATTAGCGAGGATACGCAGTATTTT. Translation: CASSPISEDTQYF.

J is TRBJ2-2 and V is TRBV15; weak D call: TRBD1 (6 bases). The length of the CDR3 is 15 residues. The germline CDR1 and CDR2 sequences are LNHNV and YYDKDF (reference sequence). Trimming cost V 0 bases and J 7 bases, with 12 bases left between them. CDR3 sequence: CATSRDDTGIGELFF. CDR3 DNA: TGTGCCACCAGCAGAGATGATACAGGGATCGGGGAGCTGTTTTTT.

There are a few counts of this clonotype. This chain uses TRBV14 with TRBJ2-7, with D tentatively TRBD1 (6 bases). The CDR3 loop spans 15 amino acids. Germline values: CDR1 SGHDN, CDR2 FVKESK. Trimming stripped 0 bases from V and 3 bases from J, with 12 bases between. The CDR3 sequence is CASSQEWTDIYEQYF. CDR3 bases: TGTGCCAGCAGCCAAGAATGGACAGACATCTACGAGCAGTACTTC. Full variable domain (outside the CDR3, taken from reference TRBV14 and TRBJ2-7): EAGVTQFPSHSVIEKGQTVTLRCDPISGHDNLYWYRRVMGKEIKFLLHFVKESKQDESGMPNNRFLAERTGGTYSTLKVQPAELEDSGVYFCASSQEWTDIYEQYFGPGTRLTVT.

This chain joins TRBV30 and TRBJ1-1, with D maybe TRBD1 (5 bases). This CDR3 is built from 14 residues. Trimming cost V 2 bases and J 4 bases, with 14 bases left between them. In germline, CDR1 is GTSNPN, CDR2 SVGIG (reference sequence). The CDR3 loop reads CAWSMDIESTEAFF. CDR3 DNA: TGTGCCTGGAGTATGGACATCGAAAGCACTGAAGCTTTCTTT.

This clonotype was observed a few times. J is TRBJ2-1 and V is TRBV11-3; D is undetermined. The V end lost 3 bases, the J end lost 5 bases, and 20 bases lay between the germline ends. Germline CDR1 reads SGHNT; CDR2 reads YENEEA. This CDR3 contains 17 residues. Here the CDR3 DNA reads TGTGCCAGCAGCTTTCTGACCGGCCTGATTAGGGACAATGAGCAGTTCTTC. It codes for CASSFLTGLIRDNEQFF.

In its sample, this clonotype was seen many times. The rearrangement joins TRBV2 to TRBJ2-3, with 7 bases matching TRBD1. The CDR3 length is 15 residues. Germline V gives CDR1 SNHLY, CDR2 FYNNEI. J gave up 4 bases and V 7 bases, and 11 bases lay outside the gene matches. The CDR3 is CASTRDRELADTQYF. DNA of the CDR3: TGTGCCAGCACCCGCGACAGGGAGTTGGCAGATACGCAGTATTTT.

The table lists this clonotype with many counts. J is TRBJ1-1 and V is TRBV30; 11 positions agree with TRBD1. The CDR3 covers 14 residues. After removal of 6 bases from V and 6 bases from J, the junction contained 9 bases not matched to a gene. Germline assignment: CDR1 GTSNPN and CDR2 SVGIG (reference sequence). CDR3 sequence: CACLLGTGGPEAFF. In DNA form, the CDR3 reads TGTGCCTGCTTACTAGGGACAGGGGGTCCTGAAGCTTTCTTT.

This clonotype was counted at least ten times. The gene calls are TRBV11-2 and TRBJ1-2; D gene unclear. V was shortened by 3 bases and J by 3 bases, with 11 bases between the two germline ends. This CDR3 region has 14 residues. CDR1 SGHAT and CDR2 FQNNGV come from the germline V gene. The CDR3 reads CASSFSHSDYGYTF. The CDR3 nucleotides read TGTGCCAGCAGCTTCAGTCACAGCGACTATGGCTACACCTTC.

V and J are TRBV19 and TRBJ1-3; D might be TRBD1 (6 bases). V lost 6 bases and J 0 bases, leaving 18 bases between the germline ends. This CDR3 has 17 residues. Germline values: CDR1 LNHDA, CDR2 SQIVND (reference sequence). The CDR3 loop reads CASSQGTSISSGNTIYF. The CDR3 DNA is TGTGCCAGTAGCCAGGGGACATCGATAAGCTCTGGAAACACCATATATTTT.

This clonotype was detected ten times or more. The rearrangement uses TRBV5-6 and TRBJ2-2, with 7 bases identical to TRBD2. CDR3 length: 14 amino acids. The trim removed 0 bases at V and 6 bases at J, leaving 2 bases unmatched. From germline, CDR1 is SGHDT and CDR2 YYEEEE. The CDR3 is CASSLGAGAGELFF. In DNA, the CDR3 is TGTGCCAGCAGCTTGGGTGCGGGAGCCGGGGAGCTGTTTTTT.

Ten or more counts support this clonotype. The chain recombines TRBV5-1 with TRBJ1-2; D not certain. Deletions cut 6 bases from V and 8 bases from J, with 17 bases between. Per the germline V gene, CDR1 is SGHRS and CDR2 is YFSETQ. The CDR3 loop spans 13 amino acids. The DNA for the CDR3 is TGCGCCAGCAAACTACAGCGAGCGAAGGGCTACACCTTC. This translates into CASKLQRAKGYTF.

This clonotype has ten or more counts. This chain connects TRBV18 to TRBJ2-1; weak D call: TRBD1 (5 bases). The CDR3 length is 13 residues. Per the germline V gene, CDR1 is KGHSH and CDR2 is LQKENI. V was trimmed by 3 bases and J by 7 bases, leaving 10 bases between them. Written as DNA, the CDR3 is TGTGCCAGCTCACCTCCCAGGGTGAATGAGCAGTTCTTC. This translates into CASSPPRVNEQFF.

In regard to this clonotype: This sequence may be a read error, since a much larger clone differs from it by one base. The rearrangement links TRBV7-2 to TRBJ2-7, with D hard to call. The length of the CDR3 is 14 residues. Per germline, CDR1 SGHTA and CDR2 FQGNSA. The V and J ends lost 2 bases and 6 bases respectively, with 14 bases between them. CDR3 region: CASSLKVSTGEQYF. The CDR3 DNA reads TGTGCCAGCAGCTTAAAGGTCTCCACGGGCGAGCAGTACTTC.

V usage is TRBV18 and J usage is TRBJ2-7, with 11 bases matching TRBD1. Germline loops: CDR1 KGHSH, CDR2 LQKENI. V gave up 2 bases and J gave up 6 bases; unmatched junction bases: 9. This CDR3 is 16 amino acids long. The CDR3 region has the DNA TGTGCCAGCTCACCAGGACAGGGGGCTCCGACGAGCGAGCAGTACTTC. It codes for CASSPGQGAPTSEQYF.

This clonotype was seen at least ten times. The V and J genes are TRBV12-3 or TRBV12-4 and TRBJ2-5; no clear D. V was clipped by 2 bases and J by 1 base, with 8 bases between them. The CDR3 runs to 14 residues. The DNA for the CDR3 is TGTGCCAGCAGTTTAAGGTCAGCCCAAGAGACCCAGTACTTC. As protein: CASSLRSAQETQYF.

There are a few counts of this clonotype. The chain links TRBV28 to TRBJ2-5; weak D call: TRBD2 (6 bases). Trimming took off 3 bases at V and 5 bases at J, with 19 bases between the two ends. The CDR3 is 16 residues long. The germline CDR1 and CDR2 sequences are MDHEN and SYDVKM. Here the CDR3 DNA reads TGTGCCAGCAGTTTGGGGGGAGCAGGGTTGATGGAGACCCAGTACTTC. The encoded protein is CASSLGGAGLMETQYF. The whole variable domain, filled in from reference TRBV28 and TRBJ2-5, reads DVKVTQSSRYLVKRTGEKVFLECVQDMDHENMFWYRQDPGLGLRLIYFSYDVKMKEKGDIPEGYSVSREKKERFSLILESASTNQTSMYLCASSLGGAGLMETQYFGPGTRLLVL.

The V gene is TRBV6-1, the J gene TRBJ2-6; D gene unclear. The CDR3 is 13 amino acids. V was pared by 10 bases and J by 0 bases, with 7 bases between. CDR1 MNHNS and CDR2 SASEGT come from the germline V gene. This CDR3 reads CAIRISGANVLTF. CDR3 sequence (DNA): TGTGCCATCCGGATCTCTGGGGCCAACGTCCTGACTTTC.

The chain joins TRBV20-1 to TRBJ2-2; 9 bases are shared with TRBD1. V was pared by 6 bases and J by 0 bases, with 11 bases of the junction left unmatched. CDR3 length: 17 amino acids. CDR1 is DFQATT, CDR2 SNEGSKA, per germline (reference sequence). CDR3 nucleotides: TGCAGTGCCAGCTCACCGGGACAGGGAACGAACACCGGGGAGCTGTTTTTT. This translates into CSASSPGQGTNTGELFF.

V usage is TRBV7-2 and J usage is TRBJ1-3; 9 bases match TRBD1. Trimming took 5 bases from V and 4 from J; bases not matched to a gene: 9. CDR3 length: 16 residues. Germline values: CDR1 SGHTA, CDR2 FQGNSA. CDR3 protein: CASSANRGRSGNTIYF. The CDR3 DNA is TGTGCCAGCAGCGCAAACAGGGGGCGTTCCGGAAACACCATATATTTT.

This clonotype was detected ten times or more. The chain uses TRBV28 and TRBJ2-1; D possibly corresponds to TRBD2 (6 bases). Per the germline V gene, CDR1 is MDHEN and CDR2 is SYDVKM. The CDR3 has 16 amino acids. Trimming pared 6 bases from V and 6 bases from J, leaving 21 bases between. Here the CDR3 reads CASSRHMGGGINEQFF. CDR3 DNA sequence: TGTGCCAGCAGCCGACATATGGGCGGAGGGATCAATGAGCAGTTCTTC.